This note documents a single TCR beta chain sequence. Its specificity is not known. This sample's time point: week 5, during vaccination. What each vaccine dose contained was 300 ug of mutant IDH1 20-mer peptide, accompanied by topical imiquimod. The sample originates from a study of a mutant IDH1 vaccine in newly diagnosed glioma. Overall study context: Patients previously underwent radiotherapy, temozolomide, or both, and most underwent both.

Germline V gene lookup returns CDR1 MGHRA and CDR2 YSYEKL. Unmatched junction bases numbered 3, after V lost 3 bases and J lost 14 bases. The CDR3 is made up of 13 amino acids. Produced via immunoSEQ multiplex PCR; TCRdb's table is partial and in-frame only. This sample has around 42,000 clones; around 85% occur once, and the top ten carry 1.7%. The sequence was obtained from a man aged 35-49 years with glioma. Source: PBMCs, taken from a glioma patient whose treatment included an IDH1 peptide vaccine. This rearrangement joins TRBV4-1 to TRBJ2-1; 14 bases agree with TRBD2. CDR3 sequence: CASSQGTSGSKFF. CDR3 DNA: TGCGCCAGCAGCCAGGGGACTAGCGGGAGTAAGTTCTTC.